Shown below are 27 T cell receptor beta chains from a single sample sequenced in a study of regulatory T cells in long-lasting Graves disease. As for time point: persistent/refractory GD, antithyroid drugs over 5 years with positive TRAb. PBMC-derived RNA was used for the TCR library. Construction of the TCR beta libraries employed iRepertoire HTBI primers in conjunction with Arm-PCR of CDR3 regions. MiXCR was run by TCRdb on the multiplex PCR reads, yielding one entry per CDR3 protein. This sample has about 460,000 distinct CDR3 sequences, with less than 25% found just once. Sequenced material: peripheral blood mononuclear cells (PBMCs), taken when the disease was refractory, from a patient treated with antithyroid drugs. The receptor set was obtained from a female donor with Graves disease.

This clonotype has ten or more counts. The chain uses TRBV7-9 and TRBJ2-7, with a possible D match to TRBD1 (6 bases). The germline V and J ends were trimmed by 3 bases and 6 bases, with 15 bases remaining between them. CDR1 and CDR2 from the germline V gene are SEHNR and FQNEAQ (reference sequence). The CDR3 spans 14 residues. CDR3 region: CASSLGAGVLEQYF. The CDR3 DNA is TGTGCCAGCAGCTTGGGGGCAGGGGTCCTCGAGCAGTACTTC.

This clonotype was seen many times. CDR3 sequence (DNA): TGTGCCAGCAGCGAGATAAGGGACACTGAAGCTTTCTTT. Translating it yields CASSEIRDTEAFF. V and J are TRBV6-1 and TRBJ1-1; D not certain. CDR1 and CDR2 (germline): MNHNS, SASEGT. Trimming shortened V by 6 bases and J by 3 bases, and 11 bases separated the two germline ends. The CDR3 is 13 amino acids.

This clonotype was detected only a few times. For the CDR3, the DNA is TGTGCCAGCAGTTTAGCGGGTCCTTACAAGCAGTACTTC. Translating it yields CASSLAGPYKQYF. The chain employs TRBV12-3 or TRBV12-4 and TRBJ2-7; D remains ambiguous. The CDR3 spans 13 residues. V lost 0 bases and J lost 8, with 11 bases in between.

J is TRBJ1-3 and V is TRBV4-3; 7 positions match TRBD1. Germline loops: CDR1 LGHNA, CDR2 YSLEER. CDR3 length: 16 amino acids. With V trimmed by 2 bases and J by 4 bases, 8 bases remained unmatched. For the CDR3, the DNA is TGCGCCAGCAGCCAAAATTCCGGGACAGTGGGAAACACCATATATTTT. This sequence encodes CASSQNSGTVGNTIYF.

This clonotype was detected a few times. The rearrangement joins TRBV19 to TRBJ1-1; 10 positions agree with TRBD1. Germline CDR1 LNHDA, CDR2 SQIVND (reference sequence). Trimming removed 6 bases from V and 5 bases from J; junction bases left unmatched: 9. This CDR3 has 15 residues. In nucleotides, the CDR3 is TGTGCCAGTAGCGAGGTCGGGACAGGGGTAACTGAAGCTTTCTTT. Protein sequence: CASSEVGTGVTEAFF.

This clonotype was observed a handful of times. The V and J genes are TRBV3-1 and TRBJ1-1; 7 positions match TRBD1. The V segment lost 1 base and the J segment 1 base; nucleotides outside the gene matches: 3. CDR1 is LGHDT and CDR2 is YNNKEL in the germline V gene (reference sequence). CDR3 size: 15 residues. CDR3 coding DNA: TGTGCCAGCAGCCAAGGTTGGGACAGGAACACTGAAGCTTTCTTT. Translating it yields CASSQGWDRNTEAFF.

In this sample, this clonotype turned up many times. This rearrangement joins TRBV7-8 to TRBJ1-2, with a possible D match to TRBD1 (5 bases). Germline V CDR1 and CDR2: SGHVS, FQNEAQ. V gave up 1 base and J gave up 0 bases, with 18 bases separating them. CDR3 size: 18 residues. The CDR3 nucleotides are TGTGCCAGCAGCTTAGGAGGGGATGGGATGCAGGCTAACTATGGCTACACCTTC. This gives the protein CASSLGGDGMQANYGYTF.

The genes are TRBV6-9 and TRBJ2-7, with 7 bases matching TRBD2. Germline V gene sequence: CDR1 MNHGY, CDR2 SVAAGI. The CDR3 is 16 residues long. V was clipped by 4 bases and J by 3 bases; unmatched bases: 12. This chain's CDR3 is CASSSLTGTIFYEQYF. The CDR3, as DNA: TGTGCCAGCAGTTCCTTAACCGGGACTATCTTCTACGAGCAGTACTTC.

The chain links TRBV5-4 to TRBJ1-2; D uncertain. The CDR3 has 16 amino acids. V shed 0 bases and J shed 4 bases, with 16 bases lying between them. Germline values: CDR1 SGHNT, CDR2 YYREEE (reference sequence). The CDR3 nucleotides are TGTGCCAGCAGCTTGGGACACCCAGATGGAGGCTATGGCTACACCTTC. Translated, it gives CASSLGHPDGGYGYTF. Complete variable domain (other parts from reference TRBV5-4 and TRBJ1-2): ETGVTQSPTHLIKTRGQQVTLRCSSQSGHNTVSWYQQALGQGPQFIFQYYREEENGRGNFPPRFSGLQFPNYSSELNVNALELDDSALYLCASSLGHPDGGYGYTFGSGTRLTVV.

This clonotype was counted once. This sequence joins TRBV30 and TRBJ2-7; 10 positions match TRBD1. This CDR3 comprises 13 residues. Germline CDR1 is GTSNPN and CDR2 is SVGIG (reference sequence). Germline trimming cut 5 bases from V and 3 bases from J; bases unmatched to any gene: 4. The CDR3 DNA reads as TGTGCCTGGGGGACAGGGGTACGCTACGAGCAGTACTTC. This gives the protein CAWGTGVRYEQYF.

Details on this clonotype: The conserved phenylalanine or tryptophan is not found at the CDR3 terminus, so this likely reflects a read error. The CDR3 sequence: CASSLSGISYEQYL. DNA for the CDR3: TGTGCCAGCAGCTTATCGGGTATCTCCTACGAGCAGTACCTC. The rearrangement uses TRBV7-8 and TRBJ2-7; D is unclear. Between the trimmed V and J ends, which lost 2 bases and 0 bases, there was a span of 8 bases. The CDR3 is made up of 14 amino acids. The germline gives CDR1 SGHVS, CDR2 FQNEAQ.

This clonotype was seen a few times. The rearrangement joins TRBV2 to TRBJ1-5; 10 nucleotides line up with TRBD1. Germline CDR1 and CDR2: SNHLY and FYNNEI. Losses at the gene ends were 8 bases for V and 6 bases for J; bases not matched to a gene: 4. This CDR3 spans 13 amino acids. CDR3 nucleotide sequence: TGTGCCAGCGGACAGGGGGGAGGTCAGCCCCAGCATTTT. Encoded protein: CASGQGGGQPQHF. The full variable domain, rest sourced from reference TRBV2 and TRBJ1-5, is EPEVTQTPSHQVTQMGQEVILRCVPISNHLYFYWYRQILGQKVEFLVSFYNNEISEKSEIFDDQFSVERPDGSNFTLKIRSTKLEDSAMYFCASGQGGGQPQHFGDGTRLSIL.

This clonotype was counted between two and nine times. V usage is TRBV28 and J usage is TRBJ1-3; D ambiguous. Trimming took off 3 bases at V and 4 bases at J, with 16 bases between the two ends. The CDR3 is 16 residues long. Looked up from germline, CDR1 is MDHEN and CDR2 is SYDVKM. The DNA of the CDR3 is TGTGCCAGCAGTTTCGGGGTCGGACCCCCCGGAAACACCATATATTTT. It yields the protein CASSFGVGPPGNTIYF.

The chain uses TRBV5-6 and TRBJ2-2; the D is unclear. Germline V CDR1 and CDR2: SGHDT, YYEEEE. V was pared by 6 bases and J by 4 bases, with 10 bases between. This CDR3 contains 13 residues. This chain's CDR3 is CASNPGSTGELFF. The DNA of the CDR3 is TGTGCCAGCAACCCAGGCTCCACCGGGGAGCTGTTTTTT.

This clonotype has a count of ten or more. The rearrangement joins TRBV2 to TRBJ1-1; possibly TRBD1 for D (5 bases). Germline V gene sequence: CDR1 SNHLY, CDR2 FYNNEI. The V end lost 3 bases, the J end lost 11 bases, and 13 bases lay between the germline ends. CDR3 length: 12 residues. The CDR3 region is CASSDEGRVAFF. DNA for the CDR3: TGTGCCAGCAGTGATGAAGGCAGGGTCGCTTTCTTT.

This clonotype was found many times. The chain is built from TRBV9 and TRBJ1-2; a weak D match, TRBD1 (6 bases). The CDR3 extends over 14 amino acids. The V and J ends lost 0 bases and 4 bases respectively, with 10 bases between them. Germline V gene sequence: CDR1 SGDLS, CDR2 YYNGEE. CDR3 residues: CASSVGGTTYGYTF. As DNA, the CDR3 is TGTGCCAGCAGCGTAGGTGGGACAACCTATGGCTACACCTTC.

This clonotype appeared many times. This chain links TRBV6-1 with TRBJ1-2; unclear D gene. The ends were cut back, 6 bases at V and 3 bases at J, with 14 bases in the middle. Germline V gives CDR1 MNHNS, CDR2 SASEGT. This CDR3 contains 14 residues. CDR3 sequence reads: CASRPAGGDYGYTF. The CDR3 DNA follows: TGTGCCAGCAGACCCGCAGGCGGGGACTATGGCTACACCTTC.

The chain uses TRBV6-2 or TRBV6-3 and TRBJ2-6, with no clear D. V was shortened by 5 bases and J by 1 base, with 15 bases between the two germline ends. Germline V gene lookup returns CDR1 MNHEY and CDR2 SVGEGT. The CDR3 covers 17 residues. The CDR3 spells CASSPRPWDSGANVLTF. The CDR3 nucleotides are TGTGCCAGCAGTCCACGCCCTTGGGATTCTGGGGCCAACGTCCTGACTTTC.

This clonotype was seen at least ten times. The V gene is TRBV11-2, the J gene TRBJ2-7; D gene uncertain. This CDR3 is built from 14 residues. The V and J ends lost 5 bases and 6 bases respectively, with 17 bases between them. Germline V CDR1 and CDR2: SGHAT, FQNNGV. CDR3 coding DNA: TGTGCCAGCAGCCCCTCGGTTGCGGCTCCCGAGCAGTACTTC. This codes for CASSPSVAAPEQYF.

The chain recombines TRBV6-5 with TRBJ1-5; D is undetermined. CDR3 length: 15 residues. The germline V and J ends were trimmed by 0 bases and 5 bases, with 11 bases remaining between them. Looked up from germline, CDR1 is MNHEY and CDR2 is SVGAGI. CDR3 nucleotide sequence: TGTGCCAGCAGTTACTCTTCTGGGCGGGATCAGCCCCAGCATTTT. Residues: CASSYSSGRDQPQHF.

This clonotype was counted many times. This rearrangement joins TRBV10-3 to TRBJ1-2; TRBD1 might be the D (5 bases). The germline V gene encodes CDR1 ENHRY and CDR2 SYGVKD. The CDR3 has 15 amino acids. Trimming took off 2 bases at V and 6 bases at J, with 16 bases between the two ends. CDR3: CAISETREVENGYTF. The CDR3 bases are TGTGCCATCAGTGAGACCAGGGAGGTTGAGAATGGCTACACCTTC.

This clonotype was found many times. The rearrangement links TRBV20-1 to TRBJ2-7; TRBD2 matches 12 bases. The ends lost 6 bases at V and 7 bases at J; junction bases unmatched: 7. The CDR3 consists of 13 residues. Germline V CDR1 and CDR2: DFQATT, SNEGSKA (reference sequence). CDR3 nucleotides: TGCAGTGCCAGACTAGCGGGAGTTTTGGAGCAGTACTTC. Its protein is CSARLAGVLEQYF.

V is TRBV6-1 and J is TRBJ1-1; D ambiguous. From germline, CDR1 is MNHNS and CDR2 SASEGT. This CDR3 is built from 12 residues. V lost 5 bases and J lost 5, with 9 bases in between. CDR3 sequence reads: CASSMRRTEAFF. In DNA, the CDR3 is TGTGCCAGCAGTATGAGGAGAACTGAAGCTTTCTTT.

The chain joins TRBV5-4 to TRBJ2-7; D not certain. Per the germline V gene, CDR1 is SGHNT and CDR2 is YYREEE (reference sequence). This CDR3 spans 12 amino acids. V dropped 3 bases and J dropped 6 bases, with 10 bases sitting between them. The CDR3 region is CASSSSVGEQYF. The CDR3 DNA is TGTGCCAGCAGCTCCTCGGTTGGCGAGCAGTACTTC. Full variable domain (outside the CDR3, taken from reference TRBV5-4 and TRBJ2-7): ETGVTQSPTHLIKTRGQQVTLRCSSQSGHNTVSWYQQALGQGPQFIFQYYREEENGRGNFPPRFSGLQFPNYSSELNVNALELDDSALYLCASSSSVGEQYFGPGTRLTVT.

At least ten counts were recorded for this clonotype. This chain links TRBV12-3 or TRBV12-4 with TRBJ1-6; possibly TRBD1 for D (5 bases). With 3 bases removed from V and 10 bases from J, the gap between germline ends came to 7 bases. The CDR3 contains 12 residues. Here the CDR3 reads CASSLGVSPLHF. In nucleotides, the CDR3 is TGTGCCAGCAGTTTGGGGGTCTCACCCCTCCACTTT.

This clonotype was recorded at least ten times. This chain connects TRBV20-1 to TRBJ1-1; D unresolved. Trimming shortened V by 3 bases and J by 3 bases, and 17 bases separated the two germline ends. The CDR3 spans 15 residues. Looked up from germline, CDR1 is DFQATT and CDR2 is SNEGSKA (reference sequence). The CDR3 loop is CSASSVPPPHTEAFF. CDR3 DNA sequence: TGCAGTGCTAGTTCGGTCCCCCCCCCACACACTGAAGCTTTCTTT.

This clonotype was observed many times. The chain recombines TRBV28 with TRBJ1-5, with D perhaps TRBD1 (6 bases). Trimming stripped 6 bases from V and 6 bases from J, with 12 bases between. This CDR3 comprises 13 residues. Looked up from germline, CDR1 is MDHEN and CDR2 is SYDVKM. CDR3 sequence (DNA): TGTGCCAGCAGGTTTGGGGGCGGTCAGCCCCAGCATTTT. This encodes CASRFGGGQPQHF.